What follows describes a single T cell receptor beta chain. The authors' processing: Quantification of nucleated cells was approximated via reference gene primer amplification. Data came from immunoSEQ multiplex PCR; TCRdb stores just in-frame clones and leaves some out. V and J calls and clone size come straight from that table; D and trimming were deduced from the DNA. The data contain some 96,000 clones, about 77% of them seen just once; the ten biggest clones take up 12%. The data were obtained in a study of blood T cell repertoires in COVID-19. As for the study in general: Sites across the United States, Italy and Spain contributed samples from acute and convalescent COVID-19. In each case, the material was cDNA or gDNA derived from T cells, B-cell-depleted T cells, or PBMCs.

Trimming removed 7 bases from V and 5 bases from J, with 15 bases in between. Germline CDR1 reads SGHRS; CDR2 reads YFSETQ. This CDR3 is built from 13 residues. The sequencing sample was made of peripheral blood. This chain uses TRBV5-1 with TRBJ1-1, with D perhaps TRBD1 (6 bases). This receptor was taken from a woman aged 65 to 85 with acute or convalescent COVID-19. The CDR3 loop is CASQQGSGTEAFF. CDR3 sequence (DNA): TGCGCCAGCCAACAGGGTTCGGGTACTGAAGCTTTCTTT.